The rows below give T cell receptor beta chains drawn from one sample of a study of blood T cell repertoires in COVID-19. Profiled with immunoSEQ multiplex PCR; TCRdb holds only in-frame clones, not every one. The sample yields 110,000 to 150,000 clones, approximately 90% seen once. Material for sequencing was peripheral blood. The receptor source for this set is a woman of 80 years or more with acute or convalescent COVID-19. Both conserved end residues are trimmed from each CDR3. The order of the fields is clone size, V gene, J gene, CDR3 protein. Size is stated for part of the rows, as once, few or many counts, or as a class when the clone is expanded.

.,TRBV18,TRBJ1-1,ASSWQGNTEAF
.,TRBV5-1,TRBJ1-4,ASSKDGTEEKKLF
.,TRBV13,TRBJ2-7,ASSLSSDRIRSYEQY
once,TRBV5-6,TRBJ2-5,ASRGLAGGPGTQY
.,TRBV6-5,TRBJ1-6,ASSQGFNSPLH
.,TRBV6-6,TRBJ1-5,ASSGNPGTGNQPQH
.,TRBV6-6,TRBJ2-7,ASSYPNGYEQY
.,TRBV9,TRBJ1-2,ASSPGQGNYGYT
.,TRBV7-2,TRBJ2-7,ASSLLAGYEQY
.,TRBV5-1,TRBJ1-2,ASSSDWYGYT
.,TRBV6-5,TRBJ1-1,ASSPGRNTEAF
.,TRBV6-1,TRBJ1-2,ASSEIQGYGYT
.,TRBV6-5,TRBJ1-5,ASSNGQLSNQPQH
once,TRBV9,TRBJ1-1,ASSFTGTSNTEAF
.,TRBV4-3,TRBJ2-3,ASSQGSGGGITDTQY
.,TRBV12-5,TRBJ2-7,ASGLDGGSRSYEQY
.,TRBV2,TRBJ1-2,ASKKNRDIPSVT
.,TRBV19,TRBJ1-5,ASSIQVNSNQPQH
.,TRBV13,TRBJ2-2,ASSPGTGGTGELF
.,TRBV18,TRBJ1-5,ASSRQGVDQPQH
.,TRBV6-1,TRBJ1-1,ASSEGGLPGVLAF
.,TRBV18,TRBJ1-1,ASSLKTTQNTEAF
.,TRBV2,TRBJ2-5,ASRKGQGAGETQY
.,TRBV7-9,TRBJ2-3,ASSLLVGLFADTQY
.,TRBV5-1,TRBJ2-3,ASSLAGLAGDTQY
.,TRBV5-1,TRBJ2-5,ASSLLLEQETQY
.,TRBV19,TRBJ2-3,ASSPLMGRGSTDTQY
.,TRBV5-4,TRBJ1-2,ASSPQGDTYGYT
.,TRBV7-9,TRBJ1-1,ASSPYRDSMNTEAF